The 11 T cell receptor beta chains in this list originate from one sample, sequenced in a study of CD8 T cells in Susac syndrome. Roughly 0.45 to 1 ug RNA was reverse transcribed with random hexamers. TCRdb reprocessed the immunoSEQ multiplex PCR reads via MiXCR and lists one record per CDR3 protein. The sample lists 250,000 to 300,000 distinct CDR3 sequences, approximately 90% occurring once. Source material: CD8+ T cells from PBMCs. Every receptor here comes from a human donor with multiple sclerosis.

The V and J genes are TRBV7-9 and TRBJ2-7, with 12 bases that match TRBD2. Per germline, CDR1 SEHNR and CDR2 FQNEAQ (reference sequence). This CDR3 is 16 amino acids long. The trim removed 1 base at V and 2 bases at J, leaving 3 bases unmatched. Written as DNA, the CDR3 is TGTGCCAGCAGCTTAGTTCCTAGCGGGAGGGCCTACGAGCAGTACTTC. Residues: CASSLVPSGRAYEQYF.

The rearrangement links TRBV30 to TRBJ2-7; D perhaps matches TRBD2 (7 bases). The length of the CDR3 is 14 residues. V was pared by 5 bases and J by 5 bases, with 19 bases between. Germline CDR1 reads GTSNPN; CDR2 reads SVGIG (reference sequence). The CDR3 DNA is TGTGCCTGGGGCCGGGGGGCTATGGTCGACGAGCAGTACTTC. Translation gives CAWGRGAMVDEQYF.

The chain combines TRBV29-1 with TRBJ1-1, with a weak D call TRBD1 (5 bases). V was shortened by 6 bases and J by 1 base, with 9 bases between the two germline ends. Germline loops: CDR1 SQVTM, CDR2 ANQGSEA. This CDR3 has 12 residues. CDR3 sequence: CSVPRENTEAFF. The CDR3, as DNA: TGCAGCGTGCCCAGGGAGAACACTGAAGCTTTCTTT.

The gene calls are TRBV24-1 and TRBJ2-2, with D uncertain. Germline CDR1 reads KGHDR; CDR2 reads SFDVKD. This CDR3 spans 13 amino acids. The V end lost 8 bases, the J end lost 2 bases, and 8 bases lay between the germline ends. The DNA of the CDR3 is TGTGCCACCATTGACTCCAACACCGGGGAGCTGTTTTTT. Translation: CATIDSNTGELFF.

This clonotype was observed once. This chain joins TRBV20-1 and TRBJ2-7; 7 bases map to TRBD2. Germline assignment: CDR1 DFQATT and CDR2 SNEGSKA (reference sequence). CDR3 length: 13 residues. Trimming cost V 1 base and J 10 bases; bases outside gene matches: 10. Here the CDR3 DNA reads TGCAGTGCTAGAGGAGGCCTAGCGGATCGACAGTACTTC. Translated: CSARGGLADRQYF.

This sequence joins TRBV18 and TRBJ2-3; D is ambiguous. The CDR3 length is 13 residues. CDR1 is KGHSH, CDR2 LQKENI, per germline. Trimming took off 5 bases at V and 2 bases at J, with 8 bases between the two ends. CDR3 protein: CASSSPVTDTQYF. The CDR3 DNA reads TGTGCCAGCTCATCGCCGGTCACAGATACGCAGTATTTT.

The chain combines TRBV20-1 with TRBJ2-5; 7 bases match TRBD2. V gave up 4 bases and J gave up 1 base; unmatched junction bases: 12. Germline CDR1 reads DFQATT; CDR2 reads SNEGSKA (reference sequence). The CDR3 runs 16 residues. In nucleotides, the CDR3 is TGCAGTGCTACCCCCCTTGAGTTAGCGGGCCAAGAGACCCAGTACTTC. Translated, it gives CSATPLELAGQETQYF.

The V gene is TRBV29-1, the J gene TRBJ2-1; 13 bases are shared with TRBD2. V was clipped by 3 bases and J by 9 bases; unmatched bases: 5. This CDR3 is 14 amino acids long. CDR1 is SQVTM and CDR2 is ANQGSEA in the germline V gene. CDR3 DNA sequence: TGCAGCGTTGATAGGACTAGCGGGAGTGGTGAGCAGTTCTTC. Encoded protein: CSVDRTSGSGEQFF.

V gene TRBV29-1 combines with J gene TRBJ1-3; D may be TRBD1 (6 bases). The CDR3 totals 16 residues. In germline, CDR1 is SQVTM, CDR2 ANQGSEA. Between the trimmed V and J ends, which lost 3 bases and 2 bases, there was a span of 17 bases. The CDR3 here is CSVEMLDSSTGNTIYF. In nucleotides, the CDR3 is TGCAGCGTTGAGATGCTGGACAGTAGTACTGGAAACACCATATATTTT. Combining the CDR3 with reference TRBV29-1 and TRBJ1-3 gives the whole variable domain SAVISQKPSRDICQRGTSLTIQCQVDSQVTMMFWYRQQPGQSLTLIATANQGSEATYESGFVIDKFPISRPNLTFSTLTVSNMSPEDSSIYLCSVEMLDSSTGNTIYFGEGSWLTVV.

This chain links TRBV27 with TRBJ2-7, with D possibly being TRBD1 or TRBD2 (5 bases each). The CDR3 sequence is 18 residues long. Germline V gene sequence: CDR1 MNHEY, CDR2 SMNVEV (reference sequence). The germline V and J ends were trimmed by 5 bases and 2 bases, with 25 bases remaining between them. For the CDR3, the DNA is TGTGCCAGCAGTACACAAATTCCCCGGGACCGTGCAACCTACGAGCAGTACTTC. This codes for CASSTQIPRDRATYEQYF.

This chain uses TRBV6-1 with TRBJ1-5; TRBD1 matches at 8 bases. The V gene's germline CDR1 is MNHNS and CDR2 SASEGT. This CDR3 spans 18 amino acids. The V and J ends lost 2 bases and 1 base, in that order; junction bases with no gene match: 10. CDR3 DNA sequence: TGTGCCAGCAGTGAAAGTTCGGACAGGGAACGGAGCAATCAGCCCCAGCATTTT. This encodes CASSESSDRERSNQPQHF.